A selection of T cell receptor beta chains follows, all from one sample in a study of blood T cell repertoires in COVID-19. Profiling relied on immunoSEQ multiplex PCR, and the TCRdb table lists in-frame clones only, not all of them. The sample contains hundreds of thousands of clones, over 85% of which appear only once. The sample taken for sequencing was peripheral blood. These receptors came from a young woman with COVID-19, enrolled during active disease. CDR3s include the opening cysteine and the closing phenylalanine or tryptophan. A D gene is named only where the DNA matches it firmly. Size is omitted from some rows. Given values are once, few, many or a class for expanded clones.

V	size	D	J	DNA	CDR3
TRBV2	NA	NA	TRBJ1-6	TGTGCCAGCAGGGTGGACCTAGCGGGGTCACCCCTCCACTTT	CASRVDLAGSPLHF
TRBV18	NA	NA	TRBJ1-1	TGTGCCAGCTCATCCACCCAGGGATCGTGGACTGAAGCTTTCTTT	CASSSTQGSWTEAFF
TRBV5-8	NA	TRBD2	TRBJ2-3	TGTGCCAGCAGCTTGCTAGCGGCAGATACGCAGTATTTT	CASSLLAADTQYF
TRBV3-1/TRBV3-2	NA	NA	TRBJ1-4	TGTGCCAGCAGCCAAGGAGTGGTAAACCAACTGTTTTTT	CASSQGVVNQLFF
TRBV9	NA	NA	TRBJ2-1	TGTGCCAGCAGCGAGTCGGGGACCTACAATGAGCAGTTCTTC	CASSESGTYNEQFF
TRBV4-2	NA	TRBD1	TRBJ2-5	TGTGCCAGCAGCCCCGACCTCGGGACAGGGAGTGGTGAGACCCAGTACTTC	CASSPDLGTGSGETQYF
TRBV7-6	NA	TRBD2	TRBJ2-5	TGTGCCAGCAGCCGCGAAGGGACTAGCGGCACGGGGAAGACCCAGTACTTC	CASSREGTSGTGKTQYF
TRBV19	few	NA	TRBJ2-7	TGTGCCAGTAGTATAGATTCCCGTTACGAGCAGTACTTC	CASSIDSRYEQYF
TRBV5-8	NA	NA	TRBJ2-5	TGTGCCAGCAGCCGGGGACAATCGACCCAAGAGACCCAGTACTTC	CASSRGQSTQETQYF
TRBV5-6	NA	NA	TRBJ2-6	TGTGCCAGCAGCTCCACTTTAGGGGCCAACGTCCTGACTTTC	CASSSTLGANVLTF
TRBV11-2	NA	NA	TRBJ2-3	TGTGCCAGCAGCTTGTACCAGAGCACAGATACGCAGTATTTT	CASSLYQSTDTQYF